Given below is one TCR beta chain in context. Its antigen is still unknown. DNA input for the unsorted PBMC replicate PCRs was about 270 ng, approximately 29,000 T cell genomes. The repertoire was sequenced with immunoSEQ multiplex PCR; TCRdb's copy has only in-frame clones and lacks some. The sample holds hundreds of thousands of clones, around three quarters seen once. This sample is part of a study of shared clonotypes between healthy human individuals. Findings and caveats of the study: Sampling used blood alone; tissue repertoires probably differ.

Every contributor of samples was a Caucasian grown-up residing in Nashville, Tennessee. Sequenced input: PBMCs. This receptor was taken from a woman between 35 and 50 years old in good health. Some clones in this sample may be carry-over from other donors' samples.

For the CDR3, the DNA is TGTGCCAGCAGCCCAGGGACCGCAATCTCCTACAATGAGCAGTTCTTC. As protein: CASSPGTAISYNEQFF. The V call is TRBV27, the J call TRBJ2-1; D assignment may be TRBD1 or TRBD2 (5 bases each). V dropped 6 bases and J dropped 0 bases, with 15 bases sitting between them. CDR1 is MNHEY, CDR2 SMNVEV, per germline (reference sequence). The CDR3 totals 16 residues.